This T cell receptor (beta chain) was sequenced for a study of blood T cell repertoires in COVID-19. Study details: Acute and convalescent COVID-19 specimens originated in the United States, Italy and Spain. PBMCs, B-cell-depleted T cells, or T cells were the source of the cDNA or gDNA that made up the material.

Per germline, CDR1 LNHDA and CDR2 SQIVND (reference sequence). The CDR3 sequence is 14 residues long. V was clipped by 4 bases and J by 7 bases, with 13 bases between them. In the study's own analysis: By means of reference gene primer amplification, nucleated cell counts were estimated. Sequencing used immunoSEQ multiplex PCR; TCRdb keeps in-frame clones, though not all of them. V and J calls and clone size are copied from that table; D and trimming were computed from the DNA. The sample shows some 190,000 clones, over 75% of them seen only once. This clone was seen more than once but under ten times.

The sequence was obtained from a human donor with active or convalescent COVID-19. The donor label of this sample is uncertain. The chain recombines TRBV19 with TRBJ1-4; no reliable D call. The sequencing input was peripheral blood. Here the CDR3 reads CASSKDYWAEKLFF. The DNA of the CDR3 is TGTGCCAGTAGTAAGGACTACTGGGCTGAAAAACTGTTTTTT. Based on the CDR3 plus reference TRBV19 and TRBJ1-4, the full variable domain is DGGITQSPKYLFRKEGQNVTLSCEQNLNHDAMYWYRQDPGQGLRLIYYSQIVNDFQKGDIAEGYSVSREKKESFPLTVTSAQKNPTAFYLCASSKDYWAEKLFFGSGTQLSVL.